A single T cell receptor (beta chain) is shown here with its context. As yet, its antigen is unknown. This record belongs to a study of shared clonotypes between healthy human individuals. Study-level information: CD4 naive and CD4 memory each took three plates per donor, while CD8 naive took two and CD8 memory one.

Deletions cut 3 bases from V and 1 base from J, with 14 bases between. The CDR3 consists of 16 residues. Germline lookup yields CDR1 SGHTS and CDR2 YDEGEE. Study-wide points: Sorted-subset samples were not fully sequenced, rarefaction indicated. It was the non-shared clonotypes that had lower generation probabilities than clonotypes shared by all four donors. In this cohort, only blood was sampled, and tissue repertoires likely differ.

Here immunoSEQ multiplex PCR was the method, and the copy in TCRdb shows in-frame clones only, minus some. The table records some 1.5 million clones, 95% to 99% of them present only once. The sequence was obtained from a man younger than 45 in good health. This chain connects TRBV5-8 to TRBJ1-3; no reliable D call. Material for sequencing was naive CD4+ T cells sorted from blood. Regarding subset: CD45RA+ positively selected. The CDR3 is CASSSLRLRSGNTIYF. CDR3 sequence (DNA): TGTGCCAGCAGCTCCCTCAGACTGAGATCTGGAAACACCATATATTTT.